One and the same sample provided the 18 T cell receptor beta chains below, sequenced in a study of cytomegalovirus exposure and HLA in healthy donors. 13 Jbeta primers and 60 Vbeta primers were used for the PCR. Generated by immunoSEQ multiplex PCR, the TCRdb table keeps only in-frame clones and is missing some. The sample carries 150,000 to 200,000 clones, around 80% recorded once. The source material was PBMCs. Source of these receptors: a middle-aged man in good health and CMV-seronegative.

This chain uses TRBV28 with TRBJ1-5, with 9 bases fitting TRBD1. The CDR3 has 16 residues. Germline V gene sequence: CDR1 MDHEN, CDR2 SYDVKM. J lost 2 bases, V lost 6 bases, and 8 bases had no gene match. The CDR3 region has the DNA TGTGCCAGCAGCTCACTAACAGGGGGCGGCAATCAGCCCCAGCATTTT. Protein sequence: CASSSLTGGGNQPQHF.

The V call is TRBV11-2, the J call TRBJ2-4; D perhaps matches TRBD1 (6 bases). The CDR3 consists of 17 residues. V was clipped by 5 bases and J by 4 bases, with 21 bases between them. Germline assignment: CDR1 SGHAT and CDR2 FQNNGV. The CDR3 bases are TGTGCCAGCAGCCCACAACCTCCAGGGGTCGGGAAAAACATTCAGTACTTC. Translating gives CASSPQPPGVGKNIQYF.

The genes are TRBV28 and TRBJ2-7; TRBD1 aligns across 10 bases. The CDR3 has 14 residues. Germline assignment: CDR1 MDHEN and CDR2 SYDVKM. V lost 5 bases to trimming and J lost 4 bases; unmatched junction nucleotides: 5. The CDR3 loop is CASSLTGGLYEQYF. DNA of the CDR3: TGTGCCAGCAGTCTGACAGGGGGCCTTTACGAGCAGTACTTC.

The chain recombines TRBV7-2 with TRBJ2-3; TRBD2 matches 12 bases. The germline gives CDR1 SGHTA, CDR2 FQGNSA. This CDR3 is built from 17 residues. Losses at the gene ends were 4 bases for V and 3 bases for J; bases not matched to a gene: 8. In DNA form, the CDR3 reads TGTGCCAGCAGCTCGCCTAGCGGGAGGGCCTTGACAGATACGCAGTATTTT. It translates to CASSSPSGRALTDTQYF.

The DNA for the CDR3 is TGCGCCAGCAGCCAAGAGCGGGGCAATCAGCCCCAGCATTTT. It codes for CASSQERGNQPQHF. The chain employs TRBV4-1 and TRBJ1-5; D uncertain. The CDR3 is 14 residues long. The germline V and J ends were trimmed by 0 bases and 2 bases, with 5 bases remaining between them. Germline CDR1 is MGHRA and CDR2 is YSYEKL.

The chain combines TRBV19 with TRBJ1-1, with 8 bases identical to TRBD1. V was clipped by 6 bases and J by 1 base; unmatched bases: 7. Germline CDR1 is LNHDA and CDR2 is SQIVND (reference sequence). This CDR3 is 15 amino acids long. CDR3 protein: CASRRTGIKNTEAFF. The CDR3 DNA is TGTGCCAGTAGGCGGACAGGGATTAAGAACACTGAAGCTTTCTTT.

In nucleotides, the CDR3 is TGCGCCAGCAGCCAAGCAGGGGCCTACGAGCAGTACTTC. Translating it yields CASSQAGAYEQYF. The gene calls are TRBV4-3 and TRBJ2-7; D possibly corresponds to TRBD1 (6 bases). CDR1 is LGHNA, CDR2 YSLEER, per germline. The V and J ends lost 1 base and 2 bases respectively, with 6 bases between them. The CDR3 totals 13 residues.

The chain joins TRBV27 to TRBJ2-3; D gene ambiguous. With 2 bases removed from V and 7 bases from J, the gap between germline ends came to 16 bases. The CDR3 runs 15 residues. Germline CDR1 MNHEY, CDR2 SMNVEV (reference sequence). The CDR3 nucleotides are TGTGCCAGCAGTTTAGTAGGTGGCCTAGTGTATACGCAGTATTTT. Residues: CASSLVGGLVYTQYF.

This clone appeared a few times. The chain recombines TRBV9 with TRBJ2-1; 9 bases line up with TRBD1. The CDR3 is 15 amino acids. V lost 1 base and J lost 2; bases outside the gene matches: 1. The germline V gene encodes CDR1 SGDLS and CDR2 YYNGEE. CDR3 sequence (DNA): TGTGCCAGCAGCGTAAGGACAGGGGCCTACAATGAGCAGTTCTTC. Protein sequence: CASSVRTGAYNEQFF. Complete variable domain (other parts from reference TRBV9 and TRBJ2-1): DSGVTQTPKHLITATGQRVTLRCSPRSGDLSVYWYQQSLDQGLQFLIQYYNGEERAKGNILERFSAQQFPDLHSELNLSSLELGDSALYFCASSVRTGAYNEQFFGPGTRLTVL.

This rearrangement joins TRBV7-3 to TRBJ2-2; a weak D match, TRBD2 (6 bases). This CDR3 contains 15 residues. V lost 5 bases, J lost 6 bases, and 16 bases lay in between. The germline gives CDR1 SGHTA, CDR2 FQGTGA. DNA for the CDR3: TGTGCCAGCAGCCCCGACTCGGGGGTCCCCGGGGAGCTGTTTTTT. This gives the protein CASSPDSGVPGELFF. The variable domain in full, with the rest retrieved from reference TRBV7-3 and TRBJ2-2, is GAGVSQTPSNKVTEKGKYVELRCDPISGHTALYWYRQSLGQGPEFLIYFQGTGAADDSGLPNDRFFAVRPEGSVSTLKIQRTERGDSAVYLCASSPDSGVPGELFFGEGSRLTVL.

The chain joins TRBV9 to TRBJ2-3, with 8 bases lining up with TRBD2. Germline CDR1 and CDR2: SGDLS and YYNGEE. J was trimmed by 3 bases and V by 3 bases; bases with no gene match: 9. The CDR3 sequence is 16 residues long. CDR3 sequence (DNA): TGTGCCAGCAGCGAAATCCCTCGCGGGAGGACAGATACGCAGTATTTT. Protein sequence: CASSEIPRGRTDTQYF. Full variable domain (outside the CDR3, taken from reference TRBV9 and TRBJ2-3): DSGVTQTPKHLITATGQRVTLRCSPRSGDLSVYWYQQSLDQGLQFLIQYYNGEERAKGNILERFSAQQFPDLHSELNLSSLELGDSALYFCASSEIPRGRTDTQYFGPGTRLTVL.

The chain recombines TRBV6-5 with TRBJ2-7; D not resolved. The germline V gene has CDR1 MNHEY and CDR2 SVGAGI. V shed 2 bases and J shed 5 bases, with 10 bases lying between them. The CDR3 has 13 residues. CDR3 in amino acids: CASSYENRDEQYF. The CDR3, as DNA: TGTGCCAGCAGTTACGAAAATAGAGACGAGCAGTACTTC.

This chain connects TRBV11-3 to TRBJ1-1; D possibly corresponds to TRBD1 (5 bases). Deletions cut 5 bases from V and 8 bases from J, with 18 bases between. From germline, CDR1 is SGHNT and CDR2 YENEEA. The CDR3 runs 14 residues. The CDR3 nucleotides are TGTGCCAGCAGCCCGGGGCGGGGCAACGGAGAAGCTTTCTTT. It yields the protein CASSPGRGNGEAFF.

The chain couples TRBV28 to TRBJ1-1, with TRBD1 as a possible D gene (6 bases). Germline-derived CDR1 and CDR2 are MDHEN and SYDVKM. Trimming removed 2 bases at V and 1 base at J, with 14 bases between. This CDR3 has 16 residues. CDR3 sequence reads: CASSLIGLGQNTEAFF. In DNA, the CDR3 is TGTGCCAGCAGTTTAATCGGGCTGGGACAGAACACTGAAGCTTTCTTT.

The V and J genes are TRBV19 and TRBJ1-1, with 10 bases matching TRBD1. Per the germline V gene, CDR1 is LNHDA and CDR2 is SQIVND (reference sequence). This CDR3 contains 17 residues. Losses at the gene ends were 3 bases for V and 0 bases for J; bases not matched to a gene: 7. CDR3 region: CASSITDRGLMNTEAFF. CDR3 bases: TGTGCCAGTAGTATCACAGACAGGGGGCTGATGAACACTGAAGCTTTCTTT. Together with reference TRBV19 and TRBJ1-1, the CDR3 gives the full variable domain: DGGITQSPKYLFRKEGQNVTLSCEQNLNHDAMYWYRQDPGQGLRLIYYSQIVNDFQKGDIAEGYSVSREKKESFPLTVTSAQKNPTAFYLCASSITDRGLMNTEAFFGQGTRLTVV.

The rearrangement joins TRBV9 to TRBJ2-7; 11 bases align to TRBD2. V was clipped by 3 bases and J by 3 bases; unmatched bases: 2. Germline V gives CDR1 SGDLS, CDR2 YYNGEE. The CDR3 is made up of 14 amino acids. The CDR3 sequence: CASSGSGRVYEQYF. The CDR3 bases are TGTGCCAGCAGCGGTAGCGGGAGGGTCTACGAGCAGTACTTC.

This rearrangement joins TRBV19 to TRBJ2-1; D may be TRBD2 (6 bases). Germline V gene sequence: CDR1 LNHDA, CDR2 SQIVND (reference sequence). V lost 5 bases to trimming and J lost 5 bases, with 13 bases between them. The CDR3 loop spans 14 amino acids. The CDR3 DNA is TGTGCCAGTAGTGGCGGGGTTCGGGACAATGAGCAGTTCTTC. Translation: CASSGGVRDNEQFF.

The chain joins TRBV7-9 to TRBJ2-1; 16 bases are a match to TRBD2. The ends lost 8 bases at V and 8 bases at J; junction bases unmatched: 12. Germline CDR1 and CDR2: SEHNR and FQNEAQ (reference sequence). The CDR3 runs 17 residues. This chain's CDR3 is CASSGTSGRGRVDEQFF. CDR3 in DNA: TGTGCCAGCTCCGGGACTAGCGGGAGGGGCCGGGTTGATGAGCAGTTCTTC. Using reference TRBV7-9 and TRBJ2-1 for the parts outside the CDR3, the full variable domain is DTGVSQNPRHKITKRGQNVTFRCDPISEHNRLYWYRQTLGQGPEFLTYFQNEAQLEKSRLLSDRFSAERPKGSFSTLEIQRTEQGDSAMYLCASSGTSGRGRVDEQFFGPGTRLTVL.